The clone carrying this T cell receptor (beta chain) was found many times. This record comes from a study of CD8 T cells in ankylosing spondylitis. V lost 4 bases and J 10 bases, leaving 8 bases between the germline ends. This CDR3 contains 11 residues. The germline V gene encodes CDR1 SGHTA and CDR2 FQGNSA. The authors made TCR beta libraries by quantitative 5'-RACE with molecular barcodes. Each CDR3 protein is one row after TCRdb ran MiXCR on the 5' RACE reads. There are around 320,000 distinct CDR3 sequences in the sample; around 21% occur only once, and roughly 3.4% lies in the top ten. This sequence joins TRBV7-2 and TRBJ2-1, with D perhaps TRBD1 (6 bases). Sequencing used blood, either unsorted or a sorted T cell fraction (not recorded which). The sequence derives from a female donor with ankylosing spondylitis or in good health (not recorded which). CDR3 in DNA: TGTGCCAGCAGCTACGGGACAGAGCAGTTCTTC. Translation gives CASSYGTEQFF. Combining the CDR3 with reference TRBV7-2 and TRBJ2-1 gives the whole variable domain GAGVSQSPSNKVTEKGKDVELRCDPISGHTALYWYRQSLGQGLEFLIYFQGNSAPDKSGLPSDRFSAERTGGSVSTLTIQRTQQEDSAVYLCASSYGTEQFFGPGTRLTVL.